This TCR beta chain was captured by sequencing in a study of cytomegalovirus exposure and HLA in healthy donors (dated by TCRdb to about 2017). Context from the whole study: According to an earlier analysis of around 600 of the donors, 150 million to 200 million T cells yielded some 120 million unique TCR beta sequences and around 280 Gb of sequence data. Rather than drawing on any new phenotypic data, the later analysis identified candidate immune exposures from TCR beta sequences and the way those sequences occurred across donors. Among the roughly 410 genotyped donors, around 81% belonged to the genetic ancestry cluster associated with self-reported Caucasian donors. High-throughput TCR immunosequencing, statistical association of individual TCRs with disease status, and machine learning were combined to predict cytomegalovirus infection status. Several DR-DQ haplotypes were treated as single units for association and clustering because of strong linkage in the cohort. In a later analysis, previously published TCR beta repertoires from 500 to 750 donors were re-analyzed and high-resolution HLA genotyping was added so that TCR occurrence patterns could be studied. Class I and class II HLA loci were covered by the typing at four-digit resolution. Approximately 300 gigabases of sequencing data and 91 million or so unique TCR sequences made up an early release that covered 500 to 700 HLA-typed donors. The number of donors typed differed by locus, with about 620-630 for A, B, C, DRB1 and DQB1, roughly 520 for DQA1, 606 for DPA1, and some 440 for DPB1. The study was designed to test whether signatures of past pathogen exposure could be identified by cataloging public T cell receptors. Genome-wide SNP genotypes for about 55% of the roughly 670 donors were used in a later genetic analysis, which treated that subset as a discovery cohort. Along with the approximately 620-subject first cohort, a separate validation cohort of over a hundred different subjects was used. An earlier analysis of about 600 of the donors used high-throughput TCR beta sequencing to judge whether each TCR beta V gene segment behaved as functional or pseudogenic. On average, around 240,000 unique TCR beta nucleotide sequences were sequenced per donor among roughly 430 genotyped donors of the cohort, with roughly 20% of those sequences being non-productive. Every repertoire in the discovery cohort had been generated on one and the same sequencing platform. Donor age, sex, ethnicity and CMV serostatus were compiled alongside the repertoire data. The study profiled the T cell repertoires of about 720 subjects by immunosequencing and related them to cytomegalovirus serostatus. Overall study results and their limits: Most TCR sequences were seen in very few donors, while some public TCRs were found in many individuals. Immune exposure information for the cohort was limited to CMV serostatus. A further reported finding was that TCR beta sequences accurately predicted the HLA-A and HLA-B alleles for most subjects in the first cohort. Compared with equally common non-associated chains, HLA-associated TCR beta chains in a later analysis were more clonally expanded and had lower generation probabilities. A later analysis found that most CMV-associated TCR beta chains appeared HLA-restricted, with HLA associations seemingly driven largely by CMV exposure. Correlated functional status among segregating V segments might be attributable to linkage disequilibrium, but an unknown experimental factor could not be ruled out. A cluster of highly shared sequence variants was judged likely to represent a technical artifact of the sequencing pipeline. Assigning TCR associations to individual alleles was difficult when HLA alleles, especially DR and DQ, strongly co-occurred. HLA typing was unavailable for some donors at each locus, so association tests used only the typed subset. The classifier was reported to diagnose cytomegalovirus status with high specificity and sensitivity in both the original cohort and the validation cohort. According to a later genetic analysis, donors in an Asian-associated ancestry cluster had fewer N-insertions in productive TCRs than the approximately 610-donor mean. In an earlier analysis of 587 of the donors, most TCR beta V segments appeared in productive rearrangements about 87% or about 30% of the time, broadly matching IMGT annotations. A few of the identified cytomegalovirus-associated TCR beta chains were confirmed in vitro to be specific for cytomegalovirus antigens. This cohort had only TCR beta chains sequenced, and the lack of alpha or paired-chain data limited which features could be detected. The authors suggested that the approach could potentially be generalized to other disease states and immunological phenotypes. According to a later analysis, parvovirus B19, influenza, CMV and Epstein-Barr virus appeared linked to several top co-occurrence clusters. A later genetic analysis associated a missense DCLRE1C variant with V-gene and J-gene trimming of TCR beta chains, and an independent cohort replicated the association. Roughly uniform sequencing depth across donors was assumed in presence/absence analyses, although this assumption may not hold. In a later analysis, the rate of TCR association differed among HLA loci, with DRB1 alleles having the most associated TCRs and HLA-C alleles having the fewest. Specific HLA alleles were associated with some 15,000 TCR beta sequences at a false discovery rate of 0.05 in a later analysis. Because counts were too low, roughly 17 rarely observed V segments, including chromosome 9 orphons, were left out of the earlier analysis of about 620 of the donors. The 87-base-pair reads could not distinguish some IMGT-functional V segments, including TRBV6-2 and TRBV6-3, so those segments were excluded. A total of fewer than 200 TCR beta chains were listed by the study as associated with cytomegalovirus.

In total, roughly 670 healthy bone marrow donors made up the cohort. At the time of sampling, all cohort members were nominally healthy, though unrecorded immune exposures were likely present. The donor tested CMV seronegative and was one of the 352 seronegative cohort members. A peripheral blood sample was provided by each donor, and peripheral blood mononuclear cells were used for TCR beta sequencing. Genomic DNA extraction from the blood cell samples was performed with the Qiagen DNeasy Blood Extraction Kit. The library was prepared using the immunoSEQ multiplex PCR assay. The multiplex PCR relied on a mix of 60 forward primers for TCR Vbeta segments and 13 reverse primers for TCR Jbeta segments. The CDR3 region of rearranged TCR beta genes was amplified from genomic DNA by a multiplex PCR assay. Amplified TCR beta libraries were sequenced as 87-base-pair reads on the Illumina HiSeq System. The paper's processing steps were these. A later analysis tallied around 87 million unique TCR beta chains across the 666 repertoires, and about 12 million of those chains were shared by two or more donors. Raw reads were error-corrected and collapsed into unique sequences with a nearest-neighbor algorithm that merged closely related sequences to remove PCR and sequencing errors. V, D and J gene segments were assigned by aligning CDR3 sequences to IMGT reference sequences. For a sequence to be retained, a match of at least six nucleotides to both a V gene segment and a J gene segment was required. A rearrangement counted as productive if the CDR3 had no stop codons and remained in frame with V and J, and every other rearrangement counted as non-productive. CDR3 was defined by IMGT convention, running from the second conserved V-encoded cysteine to the conserved J-encoded phenylalanine. In an earlier analysis of approximately 590 of the donors, sequences lacking an unambiguous match to a single V gene segment were excluded. An earlier analysis of just under 600 of the donors called V segments functional above 56.7% productive rearrangements and segregating when the between-donor standard deviation exceeded 5%. To diagnose cytomegalovirus status from the catalog of TCR beta chain sequences, a statistical classification framework was built. In a later analysis, TCR nucleotide sequences were compared against IMGT/GENE-DB human TR gene sequences so that V and J genes could be assigned. A later analysis assigned CDR3 sequences and most-parsimonious VDJ recombination scenarios with the TCRdist pipeline. In a later analysis, each TCR beta chain was defined by its CDR3 amino acid sequence together with its V-gene family, and reads without a unique V-gene family were excluded. In a later analysis, a few hundred highly shared, low-generation-probability nucleotide sequences were removed to address suspected cross-contamination and a sequencing artifact. A later analysis calculated a clonal expansion index for each public chain from normalized within-repertoire ranks of inferred template counts. Generation probabilities in a later analysis came from a VDJ recombination model fitted to out-of-frame rearrangements, and those results were checked against IGoR. A later analysis scored TCR-TCR, TCR-HLA and TCR-CMV co-occurrence with hypergeometric tests, applying a repertoire-size bias correction to TCR pairs. A later analysis estimated false discovery rates by permuting HLA or CMV assignments 20 times. In a later analysis, co-occurring TCRs were grouped with DBSCAN, and TCRdist sequence similarity was added when clustering was performed within HLA-allele-positive subsets. Co-occurrence clustering excluded repertoires with fewer than 30,000 or more than 120,000 public chains, plus five with anomalous nucleotide sharing. TCRdb mirrors the immuneACCESS table, restricted to in-frame sequences. Some clones are absent from its copies; in checked studies, under half trace to an unresolved V gene, and the reason for the others is unknown. The D gene and trimming were derived from the DNA, and the V and J assignments and clone size from that table. The sample table holds about 150,000 clones, of which 75% to 80% were seen once. The leading ten clones occupy approximately 1% of the sample.

Taken from cysteine to phenylalanine, the CDR3 has 18 residues. The read is trimmed to its CDR3 DNA, 54 bases read in frame from base 1. Based on the germline V gene (reference sequence), the CDR1 and CDR2 sequences are SGHNT and YYREEE. After removal of 4 bases from V and 2 bases from J, the junction retains 14 bases not matched to a gene. To note about this clone: The antigen it binds to is not known. The record has no base qualities; no much larger clone is one base away.

Here the chain combines TRBV5-4 and TRBJ1-2; the junction holds 10 bases that match TRBD1. The material sequenced was PBMCs. This clonotype was sampled from a male donor in good health and CMV-seronegative. The sequenced DNA: TGTGCCAGCAGCATACATGGGACAGGGGATCGGAGAAACTATGGCTACACCTTC. Protein translation: CASSIHGTGDRRNYGYTF. This CDR3, with the reference TRBV5-4 and TRBJ1-2 proteins standing in past its ends, gives the full variable domain ETGVTQSPTHLIKTRGQQVTLRCSSQSGHNTVSWYQQALGQGPQFIFQYYREEENGRGNFPPRFSGLQFPNYSSELNVNALELDDSALYLCASSIHGTGDRRNYGYTFGSGTRLTVV.